This T cell receptor beta chain derives from a study of T cell responses to AZD1222 COVID-19 vaccine. In regard to this clone: Its target is unknown.

This CDR3 has 12 residues. Germline CDR1 is LNHDA and CDR2 is SQIVND (reference sequence). V lost 3 bases and J 6 bases, leaving 8 bases between the germline ends. Regarding the study as a whole: Donor demographics were predominantly white British with a female majority; clonal diversity may be underestimated.

The assay was immunoSEQ multiplex PCR, and TCRdb's table has in-frame clones only and misses some. Counted here are roughly 120,000 clones, 92% occurring once; the ten biggest clones make up 14% to 15%. The sample was peripheral blood, taken on day 0 of AZD1222 vaccination. The clonotype was recovered from an adult in good health. The chain carries TRBV19 and TRBJ1-1; no clear D gene. The CDR3 sequence: CASSIVGAEAFF. The CDR3, as DNA: TGTGCCAGTAGTATTGTCGGGGCTGAAGCTTTCTTT.